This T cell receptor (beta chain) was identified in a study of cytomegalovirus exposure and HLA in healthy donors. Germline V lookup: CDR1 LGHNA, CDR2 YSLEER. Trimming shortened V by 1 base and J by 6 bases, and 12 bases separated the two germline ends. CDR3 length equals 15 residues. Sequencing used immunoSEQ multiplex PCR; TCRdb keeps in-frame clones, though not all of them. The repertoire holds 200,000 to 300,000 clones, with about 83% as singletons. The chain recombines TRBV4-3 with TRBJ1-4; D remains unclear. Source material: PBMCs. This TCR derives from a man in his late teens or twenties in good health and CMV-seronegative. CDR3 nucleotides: TGCGCCAGCAGCCAAGGCGACATGAGTTATGAAAAACTGTTTTTT. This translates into CASSQGDMSYEKLFF.